Here is one T cell receptor (beta chain) with its context. Its antigen is not identified. Germline CDR1 is MNHEY and CDR2 is SMNVEV (reference sequence). V was pared by 6 bases and J by 7 bases, with 7 bases of the junction left unmatched. The CDR3 loop spans 15 amino acids. The sample comes from a study of cytomegalovirus exposure and HLA in healthy donors. Study information: In a previous analysis, 95 million to 130 million unique TCR beta sequences were found from roughly 200 million T cells. As released early, the data held 70 million to 100 million unique TCRs from HLA-typed donors. General observations from the study: Certain indistinguishable V segments, among them TRBV6-2 and TRBV6-3, were excluded.

The PCR was carried out with 60 Vbeta primers and 13 Jbeta primers. The method was immunoSEQ multiplex PCR; TCRdb's version includes in-frame clones alone and lacks a portion of them. Of over 150,000 clones listed, 70% to 80% are singletons. The TCR originated in a male donor in good health and CMV-seronegative. The V call is TRBV27, the J call TRBJ2-1; 12 nucleotides line up with TRBD2. Sequences were obtained from PBMCs. The CDR3 spells CASSLTSGRVNEQFF. The CDR3 region has the DNA TGTGCCAGCAGCTTGACTAGCGGGAGAGTAAATGAGCAGTTCTTC.